Shown below are 6 T cell receptor beta chains from a single sample sequenced in a study of T-cell memory formation after mild COVID-19. TCRdb passed the 5' RACE reads through MiXCR, listing each CDR3 protein once. This sample has under 450,000 distinct CDR3 sequences; under 25% occur once, and the top ten carry around 12%. Sequenced: PBMCs or a T cell subset sorted from them (not recorded which). The source is an adult woman who had mild COVID-19 (a few samples of this study predate the infection). Cell type and time point are not known.

The CDR3 coding sequence is TGTGCCAGCAGCTTAGAAGGGACAGGGCGCAATGAGCAGTTCTTC. It translates to CASSLEGTGRNEQFF. V usage is TRBV7-6 and J usage is TRBJ2-1, with 9 positions matching TRBD1. The CDR3 has 15 amino acids. The germline CDR1 and CDR2 sequences are SGHVS and FNYEAQ. J was trimmed by 6 bases and V by 1 base; bases with no gene match: 4.

Only a few counts were recorded for this clonotype. The chain has TRBV20-1 and TRBJ1-2; no definite D call. Germline V gene lookup returns CDR1 DFQATT and CDR2 SNEGSKA (reference sequence). CDR3 length: 12 amino acids. V dropped 6 bases and J dropped 2 bases, with 10 bases sitting between them. The CDR3 nucleotides are TGCAGTGCCGAGACCGAGAACTATGGCTACACCTTC. Translated: CSAETENYGYTF.

In this sample, this clonotype turned up a few times. The rearrangement joins TRBV7-2 to TRBJ2-1; D ambiguous. Trimming shortened V by 1 base and J by 4 bases, and 8 bases separated the two germline ends. The germline CDR1 and CDR2 sequences are SGHTA and FQGNSA. This CDR3 comprises 14 residues. In DNA form, the CDR3 reads TGTGCCAGCAGCTTAGAACTCCAGTACAATGAGCAGTTCTTC. This sequence encodes CASSLELQYNEQFF.

This clonotype was detected once. The J gene is TRBJ2-3, the V gene TRBV20-1; D is ambiguous. CDR3 length equals 14 residues. V was shortened by 6 bases and J by 1 base, with 14 bases between the two germline ends. Germline values: CDR1 DFQATT, CDR2 SNEGSKA (reference sequence). CDR3 DNA sequence: TGCAGTGCCCCGTCGGGCACCGGCACAGATACGCAGTATTTT. Its translation: CSAPSGTGTDTQYF.

The chain has TRBV6-5 and TRBJ2-6; D gene unclear. The CDR3 has 17 residues. CDR1 and CDR2 (germline): MNHEY, SVGAGI. The V end was cut by 5 bases, the J end by 0 bases, with 14 bases between. CDR3 coding DNA: TGTGCCAGCAGTCCGACATATACTGGCTCTGGGGCCAACGTCCTGACTTTC. Amino acid sequence: CASSPTYTGSGANVLTF.

This clonotype was found a few times. V is TRBV12-3 or TRBV12-4 and J is TRBJ1-4, with D maybe TRBD1 (5 bases). V was cut by 3 bases and J by 0 bases, with 8 bases left in between. This CDR3 is 15 amino acids long. Here the CDR3 DNA reads TGTGCCAGCAGTTTCCGGGGCGCAACTAATGAAAAACTGTTTTTT. Protein product: CASSFRGATNEKLFF.